Listed below are T cell receptor beta chains from one sample, sequenced in a study of immune characterization of retroperitoneal liposarcoma. From the PCR reads, TCRdb called clonotypes with MiXCR, one entry per CDR3 protein. The sample holds some 9,300 distinct CDR3 sequences; 37% are singletons and the top ten take over 9.5%. The material sequenced was tumor tissue. These receptors were obtained from a female donor with retroperitoneal liposarcoma. Each CDR3 is given with its conserved first and last residue. The D gene is left open where the match is weak. A clone size is listed for some rows: how often the clone was seen (once, few, many), or a class if it is expanded.

V	D	J	size	CDR3	DNA
TRBV7-9	TRBD1	TRBJ2-1	.	CASSPRQGSSYNEQFF	TGTGCCAGCAGCCCACGACAGGGGAGCTCCTACAATGAGCAGTTCTTC
TRBV6-5	.	TRBJ2-5	.	CATHLLETQYF	TGTGCCACCCATTTGTTGGAGACCCAGTACTTC
TRBV27	TRBD2	TRBJ2-6	few	CASSLSRGAGANVLTF	TGTGCCAGCAGTTTAAGTCGGGGGGCTGGGGCCAACGTCCTGACTTTC
TRBV6-1	TRBD2	TRBJ2-7	few	CASSELGLEGGEQYF	TGTGCCAGCAGTGAGCTGGGACTAGAGGGGGGTGAGCAGTACTTC
TRBV7-3	.	TRBJ2-2	few	CASRTLGGELFF	TGTGCCAGCAGGACCTTGGGCGGGGAGCTGTTTTTT
TRBV7-2	.	TRBJ2-7	.	CASSVTEKEYEQYF	TGTGCCAGCAGCGTGACAGAGAAGGAATACGAGCAGTACTTC
TRBV7-2	.	TRBJ2-1	.	CASSLDGVGEQFF	TGTGCCAGCAGCTTAGACGGGGTCGGTGAGCAGTTCTTC
TRBV7-8	.	TRBJ2-1	many	CASSLDPGFSYEQFF	TGTGCCAGCAGCTTGGACCCGGGATTCTCCTACGAGCAGTTCTTC
TRBV6-1	TRBD2	TRBJ2-1	few	CASSSPGLYYNEQFF	TGTGCCAGCAGTTCACCGGGACTATACTACAATGAGCAGTTCTTC
TRBV7-2	.	TRBJ2-5	.	CASSLTKAETQYF	TGTGCCAGCAGCTTAACGAAGGCAGAGACCCAGTACTTC
TRBV11-3	.	TRBJ2-7	.	CASSLGGHEQYF	TGTGCCAGCAGCTTAGGGGGACACGAGCAGTACTTC
TRBV7-2	.	TRBJ2-3	medium-sized	CASSNTDTQYF	TGTGCCAGCAGCAACACAGATACGCAGTATTTT
TRBV6-1	TRBD1	TRBJ1-2	few	CASSPQGAHFGYTF	TGTGCCAGCAGTCCACAGGGGGCGCATTTTGGCTACACCTTC
TRBV7-2	.	TRBJ2-1	few	CASSISGERYEQFF	TGTGCCAGCAGCATATCGGGAGAACGGTACGAGCAGTTCTTC